This TCR beta chain emerged from a study of glioma-infiltrating T cells. Study background: Blood libraries targeted about 4- to 10-fold coverage of 1 million or so T cells.

The CDR3 length is 15 residues. The V gene's germline CDR1 is ENHRY and CDR2 SYGVKD. Regarding this clonotype: Just one base apart from a much larger clone, this may be a read error.

Amplification of TCR alpha and beta CDR3 regions from RNA used iRepertoire nested multiplex PCR. TCRdb passed the multiplex PCR reads through MiXCR, listing each CDR3 protein once. The table includes about 410,000 distinct CDR3 sequences, approximately 42% detected once. The chain carries TRBV10-3 and TRBJ2-3; tentative D call: TRBD1 (6 bases). Material for sequencing was glioma tissue, nonneoplastic brain tissue, or PBMCs (not recorded which). The receptor was isolated from a human donor with low-grade glioma or glioblastoma, undergoing nonglioma brain surgery, or in good health (not recorded which). The CDR3 loop is CSSSYGRGDADTQYF. The DNA of the CDR3 is TGTTCCAGCAGTTACGGCAGGGGAGATGCAGATACGCAGTATTTT.